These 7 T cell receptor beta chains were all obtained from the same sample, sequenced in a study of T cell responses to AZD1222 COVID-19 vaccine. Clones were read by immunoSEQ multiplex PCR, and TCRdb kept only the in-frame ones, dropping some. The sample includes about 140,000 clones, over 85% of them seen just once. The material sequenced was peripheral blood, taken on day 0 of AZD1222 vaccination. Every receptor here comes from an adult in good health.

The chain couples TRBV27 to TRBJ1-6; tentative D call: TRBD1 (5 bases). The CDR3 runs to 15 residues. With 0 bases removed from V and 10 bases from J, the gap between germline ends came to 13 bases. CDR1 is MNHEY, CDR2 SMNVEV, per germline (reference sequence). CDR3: CASSLSGGKDSPLHF. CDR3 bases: TGTGCCAGCAGTTTATCGGGGGGTAAGGACTCACCCCTCCACTTT.

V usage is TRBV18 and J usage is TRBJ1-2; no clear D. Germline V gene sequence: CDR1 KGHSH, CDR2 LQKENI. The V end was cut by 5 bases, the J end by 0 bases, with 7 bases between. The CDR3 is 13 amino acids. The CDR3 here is CASSGGPNYGYTF. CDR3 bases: TGTGCCAGCTCAGGTGGACCTAACTATGGCTACACCTTC.

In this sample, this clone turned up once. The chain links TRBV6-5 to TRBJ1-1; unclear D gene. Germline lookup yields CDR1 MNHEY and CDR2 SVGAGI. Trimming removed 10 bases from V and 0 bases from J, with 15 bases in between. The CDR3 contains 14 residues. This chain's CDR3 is CATRTTGMNTEAFF. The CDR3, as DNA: TGTGCCACCAGGACCACCGGGATGAACACTGAAGCTTTCTTT.

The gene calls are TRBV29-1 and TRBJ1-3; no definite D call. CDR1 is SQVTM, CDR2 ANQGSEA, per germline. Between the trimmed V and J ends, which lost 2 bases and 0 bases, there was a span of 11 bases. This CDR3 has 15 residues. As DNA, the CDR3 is TGCAGCGTTGAACGCGGCTCCTCCTCTGGAAACACCATATATTTT. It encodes CSVERGSSSGNTIYF. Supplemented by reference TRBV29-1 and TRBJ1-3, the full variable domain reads SAVISQKPSRDICQRGTSLTIQCQVDSQVTMMFWYRQQPGQSLTLIATANQGSEATYESGFVIDKFPISRPNLTFSTLTVSNMSPEDSSIYLCSVERGSSSGNTIYFGEGSWLTVV.

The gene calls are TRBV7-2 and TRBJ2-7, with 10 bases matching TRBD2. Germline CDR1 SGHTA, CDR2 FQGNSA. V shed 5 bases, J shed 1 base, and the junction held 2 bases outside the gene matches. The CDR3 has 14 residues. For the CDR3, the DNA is TGTGCCAGCAGCAGGACTAGCGGTTCCTACGAGCAGTACTTC. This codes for CASSRTSGSYEQYF.

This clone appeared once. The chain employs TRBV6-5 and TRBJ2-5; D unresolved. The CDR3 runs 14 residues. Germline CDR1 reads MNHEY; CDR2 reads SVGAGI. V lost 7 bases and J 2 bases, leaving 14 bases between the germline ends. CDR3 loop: CASTGSLQQETQYF. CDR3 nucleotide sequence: TGTGCCAGCACAGGTAGCCTCCAACAAGAGACCCAGTACTTC.

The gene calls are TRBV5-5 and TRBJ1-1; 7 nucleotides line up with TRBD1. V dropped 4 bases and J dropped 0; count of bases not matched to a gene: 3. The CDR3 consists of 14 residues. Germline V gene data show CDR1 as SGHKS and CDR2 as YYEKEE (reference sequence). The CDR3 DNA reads TGTGCCAGCAGCGGAACAGGGGTGAACACTGAAGCTTTCTTT. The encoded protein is CASSGTGVNTEAFF.